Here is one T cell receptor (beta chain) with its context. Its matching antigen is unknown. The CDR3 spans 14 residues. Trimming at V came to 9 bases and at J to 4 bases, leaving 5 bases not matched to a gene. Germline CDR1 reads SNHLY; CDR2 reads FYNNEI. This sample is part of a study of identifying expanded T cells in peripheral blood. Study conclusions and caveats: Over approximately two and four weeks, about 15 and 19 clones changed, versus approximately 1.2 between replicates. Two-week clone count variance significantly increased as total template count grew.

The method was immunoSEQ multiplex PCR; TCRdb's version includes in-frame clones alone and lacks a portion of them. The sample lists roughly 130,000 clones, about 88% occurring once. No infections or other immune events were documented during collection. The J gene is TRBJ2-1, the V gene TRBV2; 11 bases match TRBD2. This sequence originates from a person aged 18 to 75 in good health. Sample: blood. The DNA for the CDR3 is TGTGCCAGTCGACTAGCGGGGCGATACAATGAGCAGTTCTTC. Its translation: CASRLAGRYNEQFF. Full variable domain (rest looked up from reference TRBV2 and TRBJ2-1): EPEVTQTPSHQVTQMGQEVILRCVPISNHLYFYWYRQILGQKVEFLVSFYNNEISEKSEIFDDQFSVERPDGSNFTLKIRSTKLEDSAMYFCASRLAGRYNEQFFGPGTRLTVL.